Only a few counts were recorded for the clone carrying this T cell receptor beta chain. The source of the sample is a study of blood T cell repertoires in COVID-19. About the study: COVID-19 samples collected from the United States, Italy and Spain covered acute and convalescent phases. PBMCs, B-cell-depleted T cells, or T cells were the source of the cDNA or gDNA that made up the material.

CDR3 length equals 13 residues. Per germline, CDR1 MNHEY and CDR2 SMNVEV (reference sequence). Trimming removed 3 bases from V and 4 bases from J, with 6 bases in between. As processed by the authors: Estimated nucleated cell counts came from reference gene primer amplification. Assay used: immunoSEQ multiplex PCR; TCRdb lists only in-frame clones, some missing. Clone size and V and J calls were adopted from that table, with D and trimming inferred from the DNA. Of roughly 100,000 clones in the sample, 88% were seen once. Sequenced sample: peripheral blood. The receptor was derived from a human donor in a cohort sampled during active COVID-19. The genes are TRBV27 and TRBJ2-2, with unresolved D. CDR3 sequence reads: CASSFSGTGELFF. CDR3 coding DNA: TGTGCCAGCAGTTTTTCGGGCACCGGGGAGCTGTTTTTT.